This entry lists 10 T cell receptor beta chains sequenced from one sample in a study of response to subunit inactivated influenza vaccine. TCRdb recomputed calls from the RT-PCR reads with MiXCR, one row per CDR3 protein. Among roughly 500,000 distinct CDR3 sequences listed, 16% were seen once. This specimen consisted of CD4+ T cells sorted from PBMCs, obtained 23 to 25 months after vaccination. The source is a man aged 45 to 70 who received an inactivated influenza vaccine.

The CDR3 DNA sequence: TGTGCCAGCAGTTTAGGGGGGACCTATGGCTACACCTTC. Its translation is CASSLGGTYGYTF. The chain joins TRBV12-3 or TRBV12-4 to TRBJ1-2, with TRBD1 as a possible D gene (5 bases). The CDR3 length is 13 residues. V lost 1 base and J lost 4, with 7 bases in between.

This clonotype was seen a handful of times. The chain is built from TRBV5-1 and TRBJ1-6; no reliable D call. Germline values: CDR1 SGHRS, CDR2 YFSETQ. V shed 6 bases and J shed 6 bases, with 16 bases lying between them. CDR3 length: 15 residues. CDR3 sequence: CASKPEQILNSPLHF. The CDR3 DNA is TGCGCCAGCAAACCTGAGCAGATACTTAATTCACCCCTCCACTTT. Full variable domain (remainder filled in from reference TRBV5-1 and TRBJ1-6): KAGVTQTPRYLIKTRGQQVTLSCSPISGHRSVSWYQQTPGQGLQFLFEYFSETQRNKGNFPGRFSGRQFSNSRSEMNVSTLELGDSALYLCASKPEQILNSPLHFGNGTRLTVT.

The sample holds a few counts of this clonotype. The J gene is TRBJ2-5, the V gene TRBV20-1; D unclear. CDR1 DFQATT and CDR2 SNEGSKA come from the germline V gene (reference sequence). The CDR3 is 13 residues long. With 6 bases removed from V and 5 bases from J, the gap between germline ends came to 16 bases. CDR3 in amino acids: CSATTPDGETQYF. The CDR3 DNA reads TGCAGTGCAACGACCCCTGACGGGGAGACCCAGTACTTC.

V gene TRBV20-1 combines with J gene TRBJ2-7; 8 bases agree with TRBD2. The ends lost 0 bases at V and 0 bases at J; junction bases unmatched: 4. The CDR3 is 15 amino acids. Germline V gives CDR1 DFQATT, CDR2 SNEGSKA (reference sequence). CDR3 amino acids: CSARDYLAGSYEQYF. The CDR3 nucleotides are TGCAGTGCTAGAGATTACCTAGCGGGCTCCTACGAGCAGTACTTC.

The chain links TRBV7-9 to TRBJ1-3; 8 bases are a match to TRBD1. The V and J ends lost 5 bases and 8 bases, in that order; junction bases with no gene match: 8. Looked up from germline, CDR1 is SEHNR and CDR2 is FQNEAQ (reference sequence). This CDR3 region has 14 residues. The CDR3 spells CASSAQQGVDTIYF. In DNA form, the CDR3 reads TGTGCCAGCAGCGCCCAACAGGGGGTTGACACCATATATTTT. The complete variable domain, with remaining parts taken from reference TRBV7-9 and TRBJ1-3, reads DTGVSQNPRHKITKRGQNVTFRCDPISEHNRLYWYRQTLGQGPEFLTYFQNEAQLEKSRLLSDRFSAERPKGSFSTLEIQRTEQGDSAMYLCASSAQQGVDTIYFGEGSWLTVV.

This clonotype was counted between two and nine times. V is TRBV5-5 and J is TRBJ1-1, with 7 bases fitting TRBD1. Trimming cost V 4 bases and J 0 bases; bases outside gene matches: 6. This CDR3 is 15 amino acids long. The germline V gene has CDR1 SGHKS and CDR2 YYEKEE (reference sequence). The CDR3 sequence: CASSPRQGMNTEAFF. The CDR3 nucleotides read TGTGCCAGCAGCCCGAGACAGGGTATGAACACTGAAGCTTTCTTT.

In this sample, this clonotype turned up many times. The V and J genes are TRBV3-1 and TRBJ2-1, with 8 bases that match TRBD2. The germline V gene has CDR1 LGHDT and CDR2 YNNKEL (reference sequence). The CDR3 spans 15 residues. Trimming removed 2 bases from V and 9 bases from J; junction bases left unmatched: 9. CDR3 DNA sequence: TGTGCCAGCAGCCAAAAGGGACTAGGTTGGGGTGAGCAGTTCTTC. This gives the protein CASSQKGLGWGEQFF.

This chain connects TRBV6-5 to TRBJ1-4; a possible D gene is TRBD1 (6 bases). Germline V gives CDR1 MNHEY, CDR2 SVGAGI. The V end lost 5 bases, the J end lost 8 bases, and 15 bases lay between the germline ends. The CDR3 loop spans 14 amino acids. The CDR3 DNA sequence: TGTGCCAGCAGTATACCGGGGGCGGGCGAAAAACTGTTTTTT. Protein product: CASSIPGAGEKLFF.

There are many counts of this clonotype. The CDR3 is CATTQLGVPYNEQFF. CDR3 bases: TGTGCCACCACCCAGTTGGGGGTCCCCTACAATGAGCAGTTCTTC. The chain combines TRBV7-2 with TRBJ2-1, with D perhaps matching TRBD1 or TRBD2 (5 bases each). CDR1 is SGHTA, CDR2 FQGNSA, per germline. This CDR3 is 15 amino acids long. Deletions cut 10 bases from V and 2 bases from J, with 18 bases between.

This clonotype has a handful of counts. V is TRBV12-3 or TRBV12-4 and J is TRBJ2-2; TRBD1 is a possible D gene (6 bases). With 5 bases removed from V and 7 bases from J, the gap between germline ends came to 14 bases. This CDR3 is built from 14 residues. CDR3 sequence (DNA): TGTGCCAGCAGTCCGGGACACGCAATCGGGGAGCTGTTTTTT. This codes for CASSPGHAIGELFF.